This T cell receptor (beta chain) was recorded in a study of CD8 T cells in Susac syndrome. Study overall: Sequencing included Susac syndrome patients, five or six of them with active disease and about 8 in remission.

Trimming removed 0 bases from V and 4 bases from J, with 3 bases in between. The CDR3 is 11 residues long. The germline V gene has CDR1 DFQATT and CDR2 SNEGSKA (reference sequence). After extraction with the RNeasy kit, about 0.5 to 1 ug of the RNA was reverse transcribed using random hexamers. The TCR beta CDR3 was amplified by immunoSEQ multiplex PCR across 54 Vbeta, 13 Jbeta. TCRdb reanalysed the immunoSEQ multiplex PCR reads using MiXCR and keeps one entry per CDR3 protein. In the table there are 200,000 to 300,000 distinct CDR3 sequences, less than 96% of which are singletons. The TCR sequence derives from a human donor with Susac syndrome. The chain carries TRBV20-1 and TRBJ1-2; D is unresolved. Sequenced sample: CD4+ T cells from PBMCs. CDR3 nucleotide sequence: TGCAGTGCTAGAGATGCCTATGGCTACACCTTC. Protein product: CSARDAYGYTF.